Listed below are T cell receptor beta chains from one sample, sequenced in a study of T-cell reconstitution after alpha-beta-depleted transplantation in children. Each CDR3 protein is one row after TCRdb ran MiXCR on the PCR reads. The data hold around 180,000 distinct CDR3 sequences, with roughly 10% observed a single time. This specimen consisted of PBMCs, obtained before TCRalphabeta/CD19-depleted stem cell transplant. The receptors derive from a boy aged 2 to 10 with acute myeloid leukemia, due to receive a stem cell transplant. The CDR3 runs from the conserved cysteine through the conserved F or W. The D gene is left open where the match is weak. Rows give clone size only sometimes, using once, few, many, or a class for an expanded clone.

V gene: TRBV4-1
clone size: many
J gene: TRBJ2-7
D gene: TRBD1
CDR3 DNA: TGCGCCAGCAGCCTCCCGGGACAGGGGAGCTACGAGCAGTACTTC
CDR3 protein: CASSLPGQGSYEQYF

V gene: TRBV29-1
clone size: many
J gene: TRBJ1-1
D gene: TRBD1
CDR3 DNA: TGCAGCGCGACAGGGAGCTTCTACACTGAAGCTTTCTTT
CDR3 protein: CSATGSFYTEAFF

V gene: TRBV12-3/TRBV12-4
clone size: many
J gene: TRBJ2-5
D gene: .
CDR3 DNA: TGTGCCAGCAGTAGCACTTGGGTTCGGGAGACCCAGTACTTC
CDR3 protein: CASSSTWVRETQYF

V gene: TRBV19
clone size: many
J gene: TRBJ2-1
D gene: TRBD2
CDR3 DNA: TGTGCCAGTAGTATTAGCGGGAGCAATGAGCAGTTCTTC
CDR3 protein: CASSISGSNEQFF

V gene: TRBV10-3
clone size: many
J gene: TRBJ1-2
D gene: .
CDR3 DNA: TGTGCCATCGGAGACAAGGGTGAAAACTATGGCTACACCTTC
CDR3 protein: CAIGDKGENYGYTF

V gene: TRBV12-3/TRBV12-4
clone size: many
J gene: TRBJ1-2
D gene: .
CDR3 DNA: TGTGCCAGCAGTTTTAGGACAGCTAACTATGGCTATACCTTC
CDR3 protein: CASSFRTANYGYTF

V gene: TRBV27
clone size: .
J gene: TRBJ2-1
D gene: TRBD1
CDR3 DNA: TGTGCCAGCAGTTTATCCGTCACGACAGGGCGTGAGCAGTTCTTC
CDR3 protein: CASSLSVTTGREQFF

V gene: TRBV6-2/TRBV6-3
clone size: many
J gene: TRBJ2-5
D gene: .
CDR3 DNA: TGTGCCAGCAGTCACAGGGTTACAGAAGAGACCCAGTACTTC
CDR3 protein: CASSHRVTEETQYF

V gene: TRBV24-1
clone size: many
J gene: TRBJ2-7
D gene: .
CDR3 DNA: TGTGCCACCAGTGATGGGGACCACCACACCTACGAGCAGTACTTC
CDR3 protein: CATSDGDHHTYEQYF

V gene: TRBV13
clone size: many
J gene: TRBJ1-2
D gene: .
CDR3 DNA: TGTGCCAGCAGCTTAGTTAGCCTTCCGGAAGAGGGCTACACCTTC
CDR3 protein: CASSLVSLPEEGYTF

V gene: TRBV6-1
clone size: many
J gene: TRBJ1-2
D gene: .
CDR3 DNA: TGTGCCAGCAGGGCCAACGGAAGGGGGGGTTATGGCTACACCTTC
CDR3 protein: CASRANGRGGYGYTF

V gene: TRBV7-3
clone size: many
J gene: TRBJ2-3
D gene: .
CDR3 DNA: TGTGCCAGCAGCTTAACGGGGGAAGTCAGCACAGATACGCAGTATTTT
CDR3 protein: CASSLTGEVSTDTQYF

V gene: TRBV5-1
clone size: many
J gene: TRBJ2-3
D gene: TRBD2
CDR3 DNA: TGCGCCAGCAGCCTAGGGACTAGCGGGTACTCACGCACGCAGTATTTT
CDR3 protein: CASSLGTSGYSRTQYF

V gene: TRBV11-3
clone size: many
J gene: TRBJ2-1
D gene: TRBD2
CDR3 DNA: TGTGCCAGCAGCTCCCTGCGGGGGAGTGCTGAGCAGTTCTTC
CDR3 protein: CASSSLRGSAEQFF

V gene: TRBV5-1
clone size: many
J gene: TRBJ2-2
D gene: .
CDR3 DNA: TGCGCCAGCAGCCCAGCGTTAGAGGAGGAGCTGTTTTTT
CDR3 protein: CASSPALEEELFF

V gene: TRBV18
clone size: many
J gene: TRBJ2-4
D gene: .
CDR3 DNA: TGTGCCAGCTCACCGTTCGAGGATCGGAAAAACATTCAGTACTTC
CDR3 protein: CASSPFEDRKNIQYF

V gene: TRBV5-6
clone size: many
J gene: TRBJ1-2
D gene: TRBD1
CDR3 DNA: TGTGCCAGCAGCTTACCGGACAGGGGCGTTTATGGCTACACCTTC
CDR3 protein: CASSLPDRGVYGYTF

V gene: TRBV29-1
clone size: many
J gene: TRBJ1-1
D gene: .
CDR3 DNA: TGCAGCGCCATCACGGATTCTGGGACTGAAGCTTTCTTT
CDR3 protein: CSAITDSGTEAFF

V gene: TRBV2
clone size: .
J gene: TRBJ2-6
D gene: .
CDR3 DNA: TGTGCCTTCTGTTTAGAGTCCGGGCCCGGGTCTGGGGCCAACGTCCTGACTTTC
CDR3 protein: CAFCLESGPGSGANVLTF

V gene: TRBV20-1
clone size: many
J gene: TRBJ1-1
D gene: TRBD1
CDR3 DNA: TGCAGTGCTTACGCAGGGGGCCAGACTGAAGCTTTCTTT
CDR3 protein: CSAYAGGQTEAFF

V gene: TRBV10-3
clone size: many
J gene: TRBJ2-3
D gene: TRBD2
CDR3 DNA: TGTGCCATCAGTGAGGGTCCTAGCGGGAGGACAGATACGCAGTATTTT
CDR3 protein: CAISEGPSGRTDTQYF

V gene: TRBV7-9
clone size: many
J gene: TRBJ1-5
D gene: .
CDR3 DNA: TGTGCCAGCAGCTCACAGGGCCCAAGCAATCAGCCCCAGCATTTT
CDR3 protein: CASSSQGPSNQPQHF

V gene: TRBV20-1
clone size: many
J gene: TRBJ2-7
D gene: .
CDR3 DNA: TGCAGTGCTAGCCCCGGAAAGTACGAGCAGTACTTC
CDR3 protein: CSASPGKYEQYF

V gene: TRBV28
clone size: many
J gene: TRBJ2-1
D gene: TRBD1
CDR3 DNA: TGTGCCAGCAGTGGGGGAGGGACAGGGTACAATGAGCAGTTCTTC
CDR3 protein: CASSGGGTGYNEQFF

V gene: TRBV9
clone size: many
J gene: TRBJ2-2
D gene: TRBD1
CDR3 DNA: TGTGCCAGCAGCGCACAGGGGGCGGTCACCGGGGAGCTGTTTTTT
CDR3 protein: CASSAQGAVTGELFF

V gene: TRBV6-1
clone size: many
J gene: TRBJ2-2
D gene: TRBD1
CDR3 DNA: TGTGCCAGGGGGGACTTGGACAGGGTGGCCGGGGAGCTGTTTTTT
CDR3 protein: CARGDLDRVAGELFF

V gene: TRBV10-3
clone size: many
J gene: TRBJ2-6
D gene: .
CDR3 DNA: TGTGCCATCAGTGAAGGGGTCCGTCTCTCTGGGGCCAACGTCCTGACTTTC
CDR3 protein: CAISEGVRLSGANVLTF

V gene: TRBV20-1
clone size: many
J gene: TRBJ2-1
D gene: TRBD2
CDR3 DNA: TGCAGTGCTTTTACTAGCGGGTACCAGCAGTTCTTC
CDR3 protein: CSAFTSGYQQFF

V gene: TRBV20-1
clone size: many
J gene: TRBJ2-3
D gene: .
CDR3 DNA: TGCAGTCCTCAGAGAGAGCCGGCAGATACGCAGTATTTT
CDR3 protein: CSPQREPADTQYF

V gene: TRBV12-3/TRBV12-4
clone size: many
J gene: TRBJ1-3
D gene: .
CDR3 DNA: TGTGCCAGTCTATTGGGGGGGGCCTACTTTGGAAACACCATATATTTT
CDR3 protein: CASLLGGAYFGNTIYF

V gene: TRBV20-1
clone size: many
J gene: TRBJ2-2
D gene: .
CDR3 DNA: TGCAGTGCTAGGGGTCTGTACACCGGGGAGCTGTTTTTT
CDR3 protein: CSARGLYTGELFF

V gene: TRBV7-8
clone size: many
J gene: TRBJ2-5
D gene: .
CDR3 DNA: TGTGCCAGCAGCCCTACCGACCCCTTTGGGGAGACCCAGTACTTC
CDR3 protein: CASSPTDPFGETQYF

V gene: TRBV6-2/TRBV6-3
clone size: many
J gene: TRBJ2-1
D gene: TRBD2
CDR3 DNA: TGTGCCACCACCGGGACTAGCGGATACAATGAGCAGTTCTTC
CDR3 protein: CATTGTSGYNEQFF

V gene: TRBV4-2
clone size: many
J gene: TRBJ1-1
D gene: .
CDR3 DNA: TGTGCCAGCAGCCAAGATTACACAATGAACACTGAAGCTTTCTTT
CDR3 protein: CASSQDYTMNTEAFF

V gene: TRBV20-1
clone size: many
J gene: TRBJ2-1
D gene: TRBD1
CDR3 DNA: TGCAGTGCTAGTGATCCGGGACAGGAAACCAATGAGCAGTTCTTC
CDR3 protein: CSASDPGQETNEQFF

V gene: TRBV7-2
clone size: many
J gene: TRBJ1-2
D gene: .
CDR3 DNA: TGTGCCAGCAGCTTAGAAGGGAACTATGGCTACACCTTC
CDR3 protein: CASSLEGNYGYTF

V gene: TRBV6-2/TRBV6-3
clone size: many
J gene: TRBJ1-5
D gene: .
CDR3 DNA: TGTGCCAGCAACGCGGACGGTCCCCAGCATTTT
CDR3 protein: CASNADGPQHF

V gene: TRBV3-1
clone size: many
J gene: TRBJ2-1
D gene: TRBD2
CDR3 DNA: TGTGCCAGCAGTCCCATAGCGGGGGGCTACAATGAGCAGTTCTTC
CDR3 protein: CASSPIAGGYNEQFF

V gene: TRBV20-1
clone size: .
J gene: TRBJ1-6
D gene: TRBD1
CDR3 DNA: TGCAGTGCTCGAGCGGGACAGGTGAATTCACCCCTCCACTTT
CDR3 protein: CSARAGQVNSPLHF

V gene: TRBV20-1
clone size: many
J gene: TRBJ2-1
D gene: .
CDR3 DNA: TGCAGTGCAATTCGAGGGTCCTACAATGAGCAGTTCTTC
CDR3 protein: CSAIRGSYNEQFF

V gene: TRBV29-1
clone size: many
J gene: TRBJ2-7
D gene: .
CDR3 DNA: TGCAGCGTTGGGGGGACCCGGAACGAGCAGTACTTC
CDR3 protein: CSVGGTRNEQYF

V gene: TRBV10-3
clone size: many
J gene: TRBJ2-7
D gene: .
CDR3 DNA: TGTGCCATCAGTGACTTCGACAGGACGCGCACCTACGAGCAGTACTTC
CDR3 protein: CAISDFDRTRTYEQYF

V gene: TRBV29-1
clone size: .
J gene: TRBJ2-1
D gene: .
CDR3 DNA: TGCAGCGTTGAAGGCTCTAAGGGTCACTATGAGCAGTTCTTC
CDR3 protein: CSVEGSKGHYEQFF

V gene: TRBV10-3
clone size: many
J gene: TRBJ1-5
D gene: TRBD1
CDR3 DNA: TGTGCCATCAGTGACAGGGGGGATCAGCCCCAGCATTTT
CDR3 protein: CAISDRGDQPQHF

V gene: TRBV18
clone size: few
J gene: TRBJ1-2
D gene: TRBD1
CDR3 DNA: TGTGCCAGCTCACCCGACCTCGACAGGGTTCATGGCTACACCTTC
CDR3 protein: CASSPDLDRVHGYTF

V gene: TRBV4-1
clone size: many
J gene: TRBJ2-3
D gene: TRBD2
CDR3 DNA: TGCGCCAGCAGCCTAAAAGCGGGAGGCACAGATACGCAGTATTTT
CDR3 protein: CASSLKAGGTDTQYF

V gene: TRBV5-1
clone size: many
J gene: TRBJ2-2
D gene: .
CDR3 DNA: TGCGCCAGCAGTTCATCACACACCGGGGAGCTGTTTTTT
CDR3 protein: CASSSSHTGELFF

V gene: TRBV20-1
clone size: many
J gene: TRBJ2-3
D gene: TRBD2
CDR3 DNA: TGCAGTGCTAGAGATTCAGGCGGGGGGGCGGTAGATACGCAGTATTTT
CDR3 protein: CSARDSGGGAVDTQYF

V gene: TRBV12-3/TRBV12-4
clone size: many
J gene: TRBJ1-5
D gene: .
CDR3 DNA: TGTGCCAGCAGTTCGGACGGCTACAATCAGCCCCAGCATTTT
CDR3 protein: CASSSDGYNQPQHF

V gene: TRBV28
clone size: many
J gene: TRBJ2-7
D gene: TRBD2
CDR3 DNA: TGTGCCAGCAGTTTCAAGCTCGGGACTAGCGTAATCTCCTACGAGCAGTACTTC
CDR3 protein: CASSFKLGTSVISYEQYF